The text below deals with one T cell receptor beta chain. Authors' data handling: Estimation of nucleated cell counts was performed using reference gene primer amplification. Here immunoSEQ multiplex PCR was the method, and the copy in TCRdb shows in-frame clones only, minus some. V, J and clone size reflect that table, while D and trimming were determined from the DNA. The sample yields 99,000 or so clones, 85% to 90% seen once. The J segment lost 2 bases and the V segment lost 5 bases, leaving 13 bases of the junction unmatched. The CDR3 loop spans 17 amino acids. Germline V gene lookup returns CDR1 MNHNY and CDR2 SVGAGI (reference sequence). The source of the sample is a study of blood T cell repertoires in COVID-19. Turning to the study itself: Samples taken during acute and convalescent COVID-19 were collected in the United States, Italy and Spain. The cDNA or gDNA used as material had been derived from T cells, B-cell-depleted T cells, or PBMCs.

The rearrangement uses TRBV6-6 and TRBJ1-1; TRBD1 agrees at 8 bases. This sequence originates from a man aged 50-60 years with acute or convalescent COVID-19. The sample taken for sequencing was peripheral blood. For the CDR3, the DNA is TGTGCCAGCAGTCTTCGACCGGGACAGGTCCCAAACACTGAAGCTTTCTTT. The encoded protein is CASSLRPGQVPNTEAFF.